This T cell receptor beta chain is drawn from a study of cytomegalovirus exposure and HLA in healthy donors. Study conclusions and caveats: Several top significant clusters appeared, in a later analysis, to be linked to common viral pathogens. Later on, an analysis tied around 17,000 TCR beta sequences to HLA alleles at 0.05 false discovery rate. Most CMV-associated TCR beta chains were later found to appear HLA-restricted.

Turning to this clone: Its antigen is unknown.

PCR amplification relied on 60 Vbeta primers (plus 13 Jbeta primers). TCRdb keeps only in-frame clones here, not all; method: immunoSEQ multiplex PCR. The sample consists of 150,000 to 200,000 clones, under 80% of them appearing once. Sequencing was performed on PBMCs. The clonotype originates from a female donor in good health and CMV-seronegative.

CDR3 coding DNA: TGTGCCAGTAGTATTAGCGGGTCTAGCGGGTACTACGAGCAGTACTTC. It is translated as CASSISGSSGYYEQYF. V gene TRBV19 combines with J gene TRBJ2-7; 8 nucleotides align to TRBD2. From germline, CDR1 is LNHDA and CDR2 SQIVND (reference sequence). V lost 3 bases to trimming and J lost 3 bases; unmatched junction nucleotides: 10. The CDR3 consists of 16 residues.